This passage covers 21 T cell receptor beta chains from one sample sequenced in a study of blood T cell repertoires in COVID-19. TCRdb's copy holds only in-frame clones and misses some; the assay was immunoSEQ multiplex PCR. The sample lists under 400,000 clones; around 89% were seen once. Sequenced sample: peripheral blood. The receptors derive from a woman in her 30s with COVID-19, enrolled during active disease.

The chain links TRBV24-1 to TRBJ2-1; TRBD1 is a possible D gene (6 bases). V gave up 4 bases and J gave up 4 bases, with 19 bases separating them. The CDR3 is 17 amino acids. Germline V gene lookup returns CDR1 KGHDR and CDR2 SFDVKD. CDR3 bases: TGTGCCACCAGTGACAAGATCTACAGGGTTGGATACAATGAGCAGTTCTTC. This translates into CATSDKIYRVGYNEQFF.

CDR3: CASSLAGGPRRVTGELFF. The CDR3 DNA follows: TGCGCCAGCAGCTTGGCCGGGGGGCCGAGACGTGTTACCGGGGAGCTGTTTTTT. V usage is TRBV5-1 and J usage is TRBJ2-2, with D maybe TRBD2 (7 bases). The germline gives CDR1 SGHRS, CDR2 YFSETQ. V gave up 0 bases and J gave up 5 bases, with 20 bases separating them. The CDR3 contains 18 residues.

This rearrangement joins TRBV15 to TRBJ2-7; 10 bases are a match to TRBD1. In germline, CDR1 is LNHNV, CDR2 YYDKDF (reference sequence). V lost 4 bases to trimming and J lost 7 bases; unmatched junction nucleotides: 10. The CDR3 contains 15 residues. CDR3 residues: CATSKSGTGAREQYF. The CDR3 DNA reads TGTGCCACCAGCAAATCCGGGACAGGGGCTCGGGAGCAGTACTTC.

J is TRBJ1-2 and V is TRBV7-9; weak D call: TRBD1 (5 bases). V was trimmed by 2 bases and J by 8 bases, leaving 12 bases between them. Per germline, CDR1 SEHNR and CDR2 FQNEAQ (reference sequence). The CDR3 runs 13 residues. The CDR3 coding sequence is TGTGCCAGCAGCTTACCAAGCGGGGCGGGCTACACCTTC. Amino acids: CASSLPSGAGYTF.

This rearrangement joins TRBV5-1 to TRBJ2-1; D call uncertain. The CDR3 spans 12 residues. V was cut by 4 bases and J by 6 bases, with 8 bases left in between. Germline-derived CDR1 and CDR2 are SGHRS and YFSETQ. The CDR3 here is CASSPPGNEQFF. CDR3 bases: TGCGCCAGCAGCCCCCCCGGCAATGAGCAGTTCTTC. Filled out from reference TRBV5-1 and TRBJ2-1, the complete variable domain reads KAGVTQTPRYLIKTRGQQVTLSCSPISGHRSVSWYQQTPGQGLQFLFEYFSETQRNKGNFPGRFSGRQFSNSRSEMNVSTLELGDSALYLCASSPPGNEQFFGPGTRLTVL.

This clone was found once. The chain couples TRBV19 to TRBJ2-3; TRBD2 aligns across 7 bases. With 10 bases clipped from V and 5 bases from J, the junction kept 15 bases outside the gene matches. The length of the CDR3 is 15 residues. Germline-derived CDR1 and CDR2 are LNHDA and SQIVND (reference sequence). The DNA of the CDR3 is TGTGCCACCCAAATCCGAGCGGGGAGAGGAGATACGCAGTATTTT. Amino acid sequence: CATQIRAGRGDTQYF.

The chain joins TRBV12-3 or TRBV12-4 to TRBJ2-1; perhaps TRBD1 as D (5 bases). The CDR3 is 13 amino acids. The germline V and J ends were trimmed by 2 bases and 6 bases, with 8 bases remaining between them. The CDR3 is CASSLLGANEQFF. DNA for the CDR3: TGTGCCAGCAGTTTATTAGGGGCCAATGAGCAGTTCTTC.

The chain has TRBV13 and TRBJ2-1; TRBD2 is a possible D gene (6 bases). This CDR3 is built from 16 residues. Germline CDR1 reads PRHDT; CDR2 reads FYEKMQ (reference sequence). With 5 bases removed from V and 12 bases from J, the gap between germline ends came to 26 bases. The CDR3 sequence is CASSASRSAGRWVQFF. The CDR3 bases are TGTGCCAGCAGCGCCTCGCGGAGCGCGGGGCGATGGGTGCAGTTCTTC.

This clone was seen at least ten times. This rearrangement joins TRBV6-5 to TRBJ2-1; D is ambiguous. Germline-derived CDR1 and CDR2 are MNHEY and SVGAGI. The V gene lost 6 bases and the J gene lost 0 bases, with 12 bases spanning the gap. The CDR3 spans 15 residues. CDR3 sequence: CASSTDSSSYNEQFF. The CDR3 coding sequence is TGTGCCAGCAGCACCGACTCGAGCTCCTACAATGAGCAGTTCTTC.

V gene TRBV24-1 combines with J gene TRBJ1-3; 8 bases map to TRBD1. The length of the CDR3 is 17 residues. Germline V lookup: CDR1 KGHDR, CDR2 SFDVKD. V shed 4 bases, J shed 0 bases, and the junction held 7 bases outside the gene matches. CDR3: CATSEGTGHSSGNTIYF. The CDR3 DNA is TGTGCCACCAGTGAAGGGACAGGACATTCCTCTGGAAACACCATATATTTT.

V is TRBV7-8 and J is TRBJ2-3; 8 bases line up with TRBD1. Germline values: CDR1 SGHVS, CDR2 FQNEAQ. V shed 0 bases, J shed 6 bases, and the junction held 11 bases outside the gene matches. The CDR3 runs 17 residues. The CDR3 coding sequence is TGTGCCAGCAGCTTAGCACAGGGGGTGGTTGTGAAGGATACGCAGTATTTT. This translates into CASSLAQGVVVKDTQYF.

The chain has TRBV7-8 and TRBJ1-1; the match to TRBD1 covers 7 bases. J gave up 4 bases and V 3 bases, and 8 bases lay outside the gene matches. CDR3 size: 15 residues. Germline V CDR1 and CDR2: SGHVS, FQNEAQ. The CDR3 sequence is CASSFGRTGGTEAFF. In DNA form, the CDR3 reads TGTGCCAGCAGCTTTGGGCGGACAGGTGGCACTGAAGCTTTCTTT.

The chain combines TRBV9 with TRBJ2-5, with 8 bases aligning to TRBD1. The V gene's germline CDR1 is SGDLS and CDR2 YYNGEE. CDR3 length equals 16 residues. V lost 0 bases, J lost 2 bases, and 6 bases stayed unmatched. The CDR3 is CASSVGTGLTQETQYF. In DNA, the CDR3 is TGTGCCAGCAGCGTAGGGACAGGGCTTACTCAAGAGACCCAGTACTTC.

The chain is built from TRBV7-9 and TRBJ1-4; 9 nucleotides match TRBD1. Germline-derived CDR1 and CDR2 are SEHNR and FQNEAQ (reference sequence). The CDR3 has 14 residues. With 4 bases clipped from V and 7 bases from J, the junction kept 4 bases outside the gene matches. CDR3 in DNA: TGTGCCAGCAGCTGGGGACAGGGACGTGAAAAACTGTTTTTT. This translates into CASSWGQGREKLFF.

This rearrangement joins TRBV30 to TRBJ1-5; D ambiguous. Germline CDR1 GTSNPN, CDR2 SVGIG (reference sequence). CDR3 length: 13 amino acids. Trimming stripped 1 base from V and 2 bases from J, with 6 bases between. The CDR3 protein is CAWSDSGNQPQHF. The CDR3, as DNA: TGTGCCTGGAGTGACTCGGGCAATCAGCCCCAGCATTTT.

This chain links TRBV7-2 with TRBJ2-3; TRBD1 aligns across 7 bases. The germline V gene encodes CDR1 SGHTA and CDR2 FQGNSA. V shed 6 bases and J 4 bases; nucleotides not matched to a gene: 16. The CDR3 loop spans 17 amino acids. CDR3 nucleotides: TGTGCCAGCAGTCTTATGGGCTATCGAGGGGGCGCAGATACGCAGTATTTT. This sequence encodes CASSLMGYRGGADTQYF.

The V and J genes are TRBV7-2 and TRBJ2-7; D is undetermined. This CDR3 has 13 amino acids. V lost 2 bases, J lost 4 bases, and 9 bases lay in between. CDR1 and CDR2 from the germline V gene are SGHTA and FQGNSA. CDR3 in DNA: TGTGCCAGCAGCTTATTCGCGGCGTACGAGCAGTACTTC. The encoded protein is CASSLFAAYEQYF.

The table lists this clone with a few counts. The chain joins TRBV12-3 or TRBV12-4 to TRBJ2-3; D is unresolved. There are 12 residues in the CDR3. V gave up 3 bases and J gave up 6 bases, with 7 bases separating them. The CDR3 loop reads CASSFTRDTQYF. Here the CDR3 DNA reads TGTGCCAGCAGTTTTACCAGGGATACGCAGTATTTT.

V usage is TRBV5-4 and J usage is TRBJ2-7, with D hard to call. The CDR3 length is 13 residues. Germline V gene data show CDR1 as SGHNT and CDR2 as YYREEE (reference sequence). Trimming left V 0 bases short and J 5 bases short, with 9 bases between. The CDR3 coding sequence is TGTGCCAGCAGCTTGGCTTCAGTCCACGAGCAGTACTTC. As protein: CASSLASVHEQYF.

V and J are TRBV5-5 and TRBJ1-2; D uncertain. V was shortened by 4 bases and J by 7 bases, with 17 bases between the two germline ends. The CDR3 consists of 14 residues. Germline-derived CDR1 and CDR2 are SGHKS and YYEKEE (reference sequence). CDR3 nucleotides: TGTGCCAGCAGCCCATACGAGGGATCCGGTGGCTACACCTTC. Its translation: CASSPYEGSGGYTF. Drawing the rest from reference TRBV5-5 and TRBJ1-2, the complete variable domain is DAGVTQSPTHLIKTRGQQVTLRCSPISGHKSVSWYQQVLGQGPQFIFQYYEKEERGRGNFPDRFSARQFPNYSSELNVNALLLGDSALYLCASSPYEGSGGYTFGSGTRLTVV.

In this sample, this clone turned up once. This chain joins TRBV3-1 (or the pseudogene TRBV3-2) and TRBJ1-4, with D possibly TRBD1 on 5 matching bases. This CDR3 is 12 amino acids long. Germline lookup yields CDR1 LGHDT and CDR2 YNNKEL (reference sequence). V lost 6 bases and J lost 8, with 10 bases in between. Here the CDR3 reads CASRYGGEKLFF. The CDR3 DNA sequence: TGTGCCAGCAGGTACGGGGGGGAAAAACTGTTTTTT.